This TCR beta chain came from a study of identical twins. General study results and limits: High-abundance cord blood beta clonotypes had fewer insertions; memory repertoires showed none.

The table lists this clonotype with many counts. The antigen remains undetermined. Every donor was a healthy Caucasian. MiXCR was run by TCRdb on the 5' RACE reads, yielding one entry per CDR3 protein. The table has roughly 220,000 distinct CDR3 sequences, under 8.5% seen once. These same records also appear under a second study, on T cells expressing NK-cell markers.

The source material was CD8+ T cells sorted from blood. This receptor was obtained from a woman aged 18-29 years in good health.

The CDR3 DNA reads as TGTGCCAGCAGTCTGACAGGGGCCCCTGAAGCTTTCTTT. Protein sequence: CASSLTGAPEAFF. The chain joins TRBV12-3 or TRBV12-4 to TRBJ1-1; 8 nucleotides line up with TRBD1. The CDR3 covers 13 residues. Germline trimming cut 5 bases from V and 6 bases from J; bases unmatched to any gene: 5.